These T cell receptor beta chains were read from a single sample in a study of tumour-infiltrating T cells in Burkitt lymphoma. The repertoire was sequenced with immunoSEQ multiplex PCR; TCRdb's copy has only in-frame clones and lacks some. The table includes 1,500 or so clones, 15% to 20% detected once. Input material: tumor tissue. All receptors derive from a human donor with diffuse large B-cell lymphoma. Each CDR3 is given with its conserved first and last residue. D genes are given only for firm matches. Clone size is not always given. Where it is, it says once, few, many or a class for expanded clones.

abundance: .
v_gene: TRBV5-4
j_gene: TRBJ1-2
d_gene: TRBD1
CDR3aa: CASSLVGQAFGYTF
CDR3nt: TGTGCCAGCAGCTTGGTGGGACAGGCGTTTGGCTACACCTTC

abundance: few
v_gene: TRBV7-2
j_gene: TRBJ2-5
d_gene: .
CDR3aa: CASSNSGRVQETQYF
CDR3nt: TGTGCCAGCAGCAACTCAGGACGGGTCCAAGAGACCCAGTACTTC

abundance: few
v_gene: TRBV4-3
j_gene: TRBJ1-1
d_gene: .
CDR3aa: CASSQARDFEAFF
CDR3nt: TGCGCCAGCAGCCAAGCTCGGGATTTTGAAGCTTTCTTT

abundance: .
v_gene: TRBV28
j_gene: TRBJ2-7
d_gene: TRBD1
CDR3aa: CASSRTGDFAEQYF
CDR3nt: TGTGCCAGCAGTAGGACAGGGGATTTCGCCGAGCAGTACTTC

abundance: .
v_gene: TRBV9
j_gene: TRBJ2-5
d_gene: .
CDR3aa: CASSAHRGYQETQYF
CDR3nt: TGTGCCAGCAGCGCACATAGGGGCTACCAAGAGACCCAGTACTTC

abundance: .
v_gene: TRBV6-5
j_gene: TRBJ1-1
d_gene: TRBD1
CDR3aa: CASTGEGASEAFF
CDR3nt: TGTGCCAGCACCGGCGAGGGGGCTTCTGAAGCTTTCTTT

abundance: few
v_gene: TRBV2
j_gene: TRBJ1-2
d_gene: .
CDR3aa: CASSHGDYGYTF
CDR3nt: TGTGCCAGCAGTCACGGAGACTATGGCTACACCTTC

abundance: few
v_gene: TRBV4-3
j_gene: TRBJ2-2
d_gene: .
CDR3aa: CASSQEPVRAGTGELFF
CDR3nt: TGCGCCAGCAGCCAAGAACCCGTCAGGGCGGGCACCGGGGAGCTGTTTTTT

abundance: few
v_gene: TRBV11-3
j_gene: TRBJ2-6
d_gene: TRBD1
CDR3aa: CASSLETGVGGANVLTF
CDR3nt: TGTGCCAGCAGCTTAGAGACAGGGGTTGGTGGGGCCAACGTCCTGACTTTC

abundance: .
v_gene: TRBV6-6
j_gene: TRBJ1-2
d_gene: .
CDR3aa: CASSYSGQGNGYTF
CDR3nt: TGTGCCAGCAGTTACTCGGGTCAGGGGAATGGCTACACCTTC

abundance: .
v_gene: TRBV7-2
j_gene: TRBJ2-7
d_gene: .
CDR3aa: CASSLIGTGSYEQYF
CDR3nt: TGTGCCAGCAGCTTAATAGGGACCGGGTCCTACGAGCAGTACTTC

abundance: few
v_gene: TRBV28
j_gene: TRBJ1-6
d_gene: .
CDR3aa: CASTPGQYNSPLHF
CDR3nt: TGTGCCAGCACCCCCGGACAGTATAATTCACCCCTCCACTTT

abundance: few
v_gene: TRBV5-8
j_gene: TRBJ1-1
d_gene: TRBD1
CDR3aa: CASSQYRTGTSVVGAFF
CDR3nt: TGTGCCAGCAGTCAATACAGGACAGGGACGTCGGTAGTTGGGGCTTTCTTT

abundance: few
v_gene: TRBV28
j_gene: TRBJ2-5
d_gene: TRBD1
CDR3aa: CASRTGPRQETQYF
CDR3nt: TGTGCCAGCAGGACAGGGCCCAGGCAAGAGACCCAGTACTTC

abundance: .
v_gene: TRBV4-2
j_gene: TRBJ1-4
d_gene: TRBD1
CDR3aa: CASSQGQGNEKLFF
CDR3nt: TGTGCCAGCAGCCAGGGACAGGGTAATGAAAAACTGTTTTTT

abundance: few
v_gene: TRBV15
j_gene: TRBJ1-2
d_gene: .
CDR3aa: CATSRSNYGYTF
CDR3nt: TGTGCCACCAGCAGGTCTAACTATGGCTACACCTTC

abundance: .
v_gene: TRBV2
j_gene: TRBJ1-1
d_gene: .
CDR3aa: CASNTELQGLNTEAFF
CDR3nt: TGTGCCAGCAACACCGAACTGCAGGGGTTGAACACTGAAGCTTTCTTT

abundance: few
v_gene: TRBV5-6
j_gene: TRBJ2-7
d_gene: .
CDR3aa: CASSRRAGYYEQYF
CDR3nt: TGTGCCAGCAGCCGAAGGGCCGGTTACTACGAGCAGTACTTC

abundance: few
v_gene: TRBV28
j_gene: TRBJ1-5
d_gene: .
CDR3aa: CASSFQGYSNQPQHF
CDR3nt: TGTGCCAGCAGTTTTCAAGGGTATAGCAATCAGCCCCAGCATTTT

abundance: .
v_gene: TRBV6-6
j_gene: TRBJ1-4
d_gene: .
CDR3aa: CASSYSSGKGSEKLFF
CDR3nt: TGTGCCAGCAGTTACTCATCGGGGAAGGGCTCTGAAAAACTGTTTTTT

abundance: .
v_gene: TRBV12-5
j_gene: TRBJ2-2
d_gene: .
CDR3aa: CASGFLNTGELFF
CDR3nt: TGTGCTAGTGGTTTCTTGAACACCGGGGAGCTGTTTTTT

abundance: .
v_gene: TRBV6-6
j_gene: TRBJ2-2
d_gene: .
CDR3aa: CASTRVGGADTGELFF
CDR3nt: TGTGCCAGCACCAGAGTGGGGGGCGCAGACACCGGGGAGCTGTTTTTT

abundance: .
v_gene: TRBV7-9
j_gene: TRBJ1-1
d_gene: .
CDR3aa: CASSLAQGNTEAFF
CDR3nt: TGTGCCAGCAGCTTAGCCCAGGGTAACACTGAAGCTTTCTTT

abundance: .
v_gene: TRBV15
j_gene: TRBJ2-1
d_gene: .
CDR3aa: CATSRDRQREQFF
CDR3nt: TGTGCCACCAGCAGAGATCGACAGCGTGAGCAGTTCTTC